This T cell receptor (beta chain) was retrieved from a study of human T cells and chemical hapten exposure. Points on this clonotype: As yet, its antigen is unknown.

Study-wide findings and caveats: Among TCRs, those above 1 in 1000 frequency were unaffected by DPC sensitization. Significantly greater numbers of large CDR3 similarity clusters came from expanded TCRs than from controls.

TCRdb ran MiXCR on the RACE reads and lists one entry per CDR3 protein. Here the sample spans under 200,000 distinct CDR3 sequences, roughly 26% being singletons. Indicated time point: patch test 3, about 24 weeks after DPC sensitization. Sample treatment: therapeutic diphenylcyclopropenone sensitization with weekly scalp DPC. The input for sequencing was whole blood, taken in connection with sensitization to the hapten diphenylcyclopropenone (DPC). This TCR was sampled from a woman under 30 with alopecia areata. Some clones in this sample may be carry-over from other donors' samples.

CDR3 coding DNA: TGCGCCAGCAGCCAAACGTCTAACTCCTACAATGAGCAGTTCTTC. Protein product: CASSQTSNSYNEQFF. The chain uses TRBV4-1 and TRBJ2-1, with D hard to call. The V gene's germline CDR1 is MGHRA and CDR2 YSYEKL. V was shortened by 2 bases and J by 0 bases, with 8 bases between the two germline ends. There are 15 residues in the CDR3.